Only a few counts were recorded for the clone carrying this TCR beta chain. Its specificity is unknown. A quantitative 5'-RACE method, one with molecular barcodes, was used to make TCR beta libraries. TCRdb used MiXCR to reprocess the 5' RACE reads, holding one entry per CDR3 protein. The repertoire holds 500,000 to 550,000 distinct CDR3 sequences, about 12% seen once, with nearly 7% in the top ten. The CDR3 is 16 residues long. Germline assignment: CDR1 SGHTA and CDR2 FQGNSA. The J segment lost 3 bases and the V segment lost 3 bases, leaving 5 bases of the junction unmatched. This specimen belongs to a study of CD8 T cells in ankylosing spondylitis. The study, taken as a whole, reports: Both synovial fluid and blood in reactive arthritis had previously been reported to carry some motif variants. It appeared that ankylosing spondylitis blood was characterized by a TCR beta motif of about eight highly homologous variants. From matched ankylosing spondylitis synovial fluid, disease-linked clones were reportedly recovered at significantly enriched levels. Within peripheral blood, clones linked to disease were CD8+ and relatively rare.

The chain combines TRBV7-2 with TRBJ2-2; 9 positions match TRBD2. The sample consisted of blood, either unsorted or a sorted T cell fraction (not recorded which). The TCR originated in a male donor with ankylosing spondylitis. The CDR3 sequence is CASSFAGGPDTGELFF. The CDR3 DNA follows: TGTGCCAGCAGCTTTGCGGGAGGGCCCGACACCGGGGAGCTGTTTTTT.